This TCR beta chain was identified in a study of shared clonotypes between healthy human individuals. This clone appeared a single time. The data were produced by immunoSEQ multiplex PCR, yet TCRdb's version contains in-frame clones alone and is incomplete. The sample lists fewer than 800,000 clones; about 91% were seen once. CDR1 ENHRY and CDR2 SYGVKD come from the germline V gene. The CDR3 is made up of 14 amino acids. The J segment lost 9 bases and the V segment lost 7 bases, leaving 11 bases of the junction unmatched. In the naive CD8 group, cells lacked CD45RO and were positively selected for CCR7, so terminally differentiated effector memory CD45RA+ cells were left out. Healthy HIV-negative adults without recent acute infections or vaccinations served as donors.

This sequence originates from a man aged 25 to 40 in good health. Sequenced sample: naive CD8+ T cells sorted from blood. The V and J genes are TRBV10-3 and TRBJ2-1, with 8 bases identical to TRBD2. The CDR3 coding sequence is TGTGCCATCATAAGCGGGAGTGAGGTTGGTGAGCAGTTCTTC. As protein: CAIISGSEVGEQFF.